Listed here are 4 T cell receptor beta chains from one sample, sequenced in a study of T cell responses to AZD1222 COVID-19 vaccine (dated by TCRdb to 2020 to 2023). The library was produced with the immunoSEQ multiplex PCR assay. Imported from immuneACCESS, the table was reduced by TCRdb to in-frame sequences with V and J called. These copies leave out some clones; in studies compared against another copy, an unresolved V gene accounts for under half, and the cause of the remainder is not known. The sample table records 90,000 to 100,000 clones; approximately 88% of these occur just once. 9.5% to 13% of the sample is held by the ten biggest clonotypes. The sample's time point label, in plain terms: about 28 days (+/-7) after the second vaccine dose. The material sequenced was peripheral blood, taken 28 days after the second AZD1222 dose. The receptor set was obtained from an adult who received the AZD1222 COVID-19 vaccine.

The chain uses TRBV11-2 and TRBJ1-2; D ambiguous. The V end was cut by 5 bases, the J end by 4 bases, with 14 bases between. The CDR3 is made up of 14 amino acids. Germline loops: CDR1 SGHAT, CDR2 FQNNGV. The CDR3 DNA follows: TGTGCCAGCAGCCCTAGAGCATTGGGCTATGGCTACACCTTC. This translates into CASSPRALGYGYTF.

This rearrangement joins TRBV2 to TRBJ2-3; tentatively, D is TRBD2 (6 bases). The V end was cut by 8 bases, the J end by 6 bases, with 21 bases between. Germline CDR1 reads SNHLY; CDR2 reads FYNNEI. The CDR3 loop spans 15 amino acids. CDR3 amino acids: CASRRSGNRGDTQYF. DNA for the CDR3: TGTGCCAGCCGCCGGTCAGGAAACCGGGGGGATACGCAGTATTTT.

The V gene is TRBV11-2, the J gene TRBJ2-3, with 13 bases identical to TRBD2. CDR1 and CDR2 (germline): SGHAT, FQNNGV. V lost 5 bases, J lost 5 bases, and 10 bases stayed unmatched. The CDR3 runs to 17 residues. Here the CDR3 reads CASSTRRLAGGLDTQYF. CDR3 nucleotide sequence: TGTGCCAGCAGCACCCGCCGACTAGCGGGGGGCTTAGATACGCAGTATTTT. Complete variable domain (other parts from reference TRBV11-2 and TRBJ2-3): EAGVAQSPRYKIIEKRQSVAFWCNPISGHATLYWYQQILGQGPKLLIQFQNNGVVDDSQLPKDRFSAERLKGVDSTLKIQPAKLEDSAVYLCASSTRRLAGGLDTQYFGPGTRLTVL.

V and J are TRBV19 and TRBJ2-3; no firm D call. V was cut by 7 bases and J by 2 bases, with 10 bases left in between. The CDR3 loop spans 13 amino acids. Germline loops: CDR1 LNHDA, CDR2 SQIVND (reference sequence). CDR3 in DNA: TGTGCCAGTAAAGGACGAAACACAGATACGCAGTATTTT. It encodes CASKGRNTDTQYF.